A selection of T cell receptor beta chains follows, all from one sample in a study of glioma-infiltrating T cells after dendritic cell vaccination. Generated by immunoSEQ multiplex PCR, the TCRdb table keeps only in-frame clones and is missing some. The data contain over 70,000 clones, more than 65% of them seen just once; the ten biggest clones take up around 2.3%. Sequencing used blood, obtained before dendritic cell vaccination. The receptors were sampled from a human donor with glioblastoma. CDR3s include the opening cysteine and the closing phenylalanine or tryptophan. Each record gives: clone size, D gene, J gene, V gene, CDR3 protein, CDR3 DNA. The D gene is left open where the match is weak. Clone size is given for some rows only: seen once, a few or many times, or a class if the clone is expanded.

clone size: -; D gene: TRBD2; J gene: TRBJ2-3; V gene: TRBV9; CDR3 protein: CASSVVGGRATDTQYF; CDR3 DNA: TGTGCCAGCAGCGTAGTAGGCGGGAGGGCGACAGATACGCAGTATTTT
clone size: -; D gene: TRBD1; J gene: TRBJ2-1; V gene: TRBV9; CDR3 protein: CASSPPPGGNEQFF; CDR3 DNA: TGTGCCAGCAGCCCCCCCCCAGGGGGCAATGAGCAGTTCTTC
clone size: once; D gene: TRBD2; J gene: TRBJ2-2; V gene: TRBV2; CDR3 protein: CASRPGLAGAGTGELFF; CDR3 DNA: TGTGCCAGCAGGCCGGGACTAGCGGGAGCGGGGACCGGGGAGCTGTTTTTT
clone size: -; D gene: TRBD1; J gene: TRBJ1-2; V gene: TRBV5-6; CDR3 protein: CASSPTGTGYGYTF; CDR3 DNA: TGTGCCAGCAGCCCTACCGGGACAGGCTATGGCTACACCTTC
clone size: -; D gene: TRBD1; J gene: TRBJ2-7; V gene: TRBV5-1; CDR3 protein: CASSLGGTGYEQYF; CDR3 DNA: TGCGCCAGCAGCTTGGGCGGGACAGGCTACGAGCAGTACTTC
clone size: -; D gene: TRBD1; J gene: TRBJ1-2; V gene: TRBV6-5; CDR3 protein: CASRNLGQGDYGYTF; CDR3 DNA: TGTGCCAGCAGAAATCTCGGACAGGGGGATTATGGCTACACCTTC
clone size: few; D gene: TRBD1; J gene: TRBJ2-3; V gene: TRBV4-1; CDR3 protein: CASRQTTGGGSTDTQYF; CDR3 DNA: TGCGCCAGCAGGCAGACGACAGGGGGAGGGAGCACAGATACGCAGTATTTT
clone size: once; D gene: -; J gene: TRBJ1-2; V gene: TRBV29-1; CDR3 protein: CSVASVIYYGYTF; CDR3 DNA: TGCAGCGTTGCGTCAGTTATATACTATGGCTACACCTTC
clone size: -; D gene: -; J gene: TRBJ1-5; V gene: TRBV11-2; CDR3 protein: CASSTQQDQPQHF; CDR3 DNA: TGTGCCAGCAGCACCCAACAAGATCAGCCCCAGCATTTT
clone size: -; D gene: TRBD2; J gene: TRBJ2-1; V gene: TRBV2; CDR3 protein: CASSVAGGRNEQFF; CDR3 DNA: TGTGCCAGCAGCGTAGCGGGAGGGAGAAATGAGCAGTTCTTC
clone size: -; D gene: -; J gene: TRBJ1-2; V gene: TRBV10-3; CDR3 protein: CAISEVGQTSYTF; CDR3 DNA: TGTGCCATCAGTGAAGTTGGACAGACAAGCTACACCTTC
clone size: once; D gene: -; J gene: TRBJ2-2; V gene: TRBV7-2; CDR3 protein: CASSFRDSYLGTGELFF; CDR3 DNA: TGTGCCAGCAGCTTCCGGGACTCCTATCTGGGCACCGGGGAGCTGTTTTTT
clone size: -; D gene: TRBD1; J gene: TRBJ2-1; V gene: TRBV6-6; CDR3 protein: CASSYPGQLYNEQFF; CDR3 DNA: TGTGCCAGCAGTTACCCGGGACAGTTATACAATGAGCAGTTCTTC
clone size: -; D gene: TRBD1; J gene: TRBJ1-2; V gene: TRBV7-2; CDR3 protein: CASSEGRTGDGYTF; CDR3 DNA: TGTGCCAGCAGCGAAGGCAGGACAGGGGATGGCTACACCTTC
clone size: -; D gene: -; J gene: TRBJ1-1; V gene: TRBV5-1; CDR3 protein: CASSSQSSVSNTEAFF; CDR3 DNA: TGCGCCAGCAGCTCTCAATCCAGCGTTTCGAACACTGAAGCTTTCTTT
clone size: -; D gene: -; J gene: TRBJ2-4; V gene: TRBV29-1; CDR3 protein: CSVAFGLAQDIQYF; CDR3 DNA: TGCAGCGTGGCGTTTGGGCTAGCCCAGGACATTCAGTACTTC
clone size: -; D gene: -; J gene: TRBJ2-3; V gene: TRBV19; CDR3 protein: CASRTTPRTDTQYF; CDR3 DNA: TGTGCCAGTAGGACTACTCCACGCACAGATACGCAGTATTTT
clone size: -; D gene: -; J gene: TRBJ1-2; V gene: TRBV9; CDR3 protein: CASSGRRTDYGYTF; CDR3 DNA: TGTGCCAGCAGCGGGAGACGGACTGACTATGGCTACACCTTC
clone size: -; D gene: TRBD1; J gene: TRBJ2-1; V gene: TRBV6-1; CDR3 protein: CASSVQSGQVYNEQFF; CDR3 DNA: TGTGCCAGCAGTGTCCAGTCGGGACAGGTATACAATGAGCAGTTCTTC
clone size: -; D gene: -; J gene: TRBJ2-5; V gene: TRBV5-1; CDR3 protein: CASSLVLDTETQYF; CDR3 DNA: TGCGCCAGCAGCTTGGTCTTAGACACAGAGACCCAGTACTTC
clone size: few; D gene: TRBD1; J gene: TRBJ1-5; V gene: TRBV4-1; CDR3 protein: CASSQVRGREGSQPQHF; CDR3 DNA: TGCGCCAGCAGCCAAGTGAGGGGGCGCGAGGGGAGTCAGCCCCAGCATTTT
clone size: -; D gene: -; J gene: TRBJ1-2; V gene: TRBV7-9; CDR3 protein: CASSLNPKGGYGYTF; CDR3 DNA: TGTGCCAGCAGCTTAAATCCAAAAGGGGGCTATGGCTACACCTTC
clone size: -; D gene: -; J gene: TRBJ2-5; V gene: TRBV6-6; CDR3 protein: CASIRDSKETQYF; CDR3 DNA: TGTGCCAGCATTCGCGACAGTAAAGAGACCCAGTACTTC
clone size: -; D gene: -; J gene: TRBJ2-3; V gene: TRBV20-1; CDR3 protein: CSARTADTQYF; CDR3 DNA: TGCAGCGCCCGAACAGCAGATACGCAGTATTTT
clone size: few; D gene: -; J gene: TRBJ1-1; V gene: TRBV5-6; CDR3 protein: CASSSGLRQANTEAFF; CDR3 DNA: TGTGCCAGCAGCTCCGGCTTAAGACAGGCGAACACTGAAGCTTTCTTT
clone size: -; D gene: TRBD2; J gene: TRBJ2-1; V gene: TRBV27; CDR3 protein: CASRGLAGGIEQFF; CDR3 DNA: TGTGCCAGCAGGGGACTAGCGGGAGGCATTGAGCAGTTCTTC
clone size: once; D gene: TRBD1; J gene: TRBJ2-2; V gene: TRBV19; CDR3 protein: CASRTVDRGYPGELFF; CDR3 DNA: TGTGCCAGTAGGACTGTGGACAGGGGTTATCCCGGGGAGCTGTTTTTT
clone size: -; D gene: TRBD2; J gene: TRBJ2-1; V gene: TRBV4-2; CDR3 protein: CASSQDLTGGPYNEQFF; CDR3 DNA: TGTGCCAGCAGCCAAGATTTAACGGGGGGGCCCTACAATGAGCAGTTCTTC
clone size: once; D gene: TRBD1; J gene: TRBJ1-4; V gene: TRBV19; CDR3 protein: CASSLQGAEKLFF; CDR3 DNA: TGTGCCAGTAGTCTACAGGGGGCTGAAAAACTGTTTTTT
clone size: -; D gene: TRBD1; J gene: TRBJ2-6; V gene: TRBV27; CDR3 protein: CASSTNRWGTETSGANVLTF; CDR3 DNA: TGTGCCAGCAGTACGAACAGGTGGGGGACAGAAACCTCTGGGGCCAACGTCCTGACTTTC
clone size: -; D gene: -; J gene: TRBJ1-2; V gene: TRBV5-1; CDR3 protein: CASSYSGDGYTF; CDR3 DNA: TGCGCCAGCAGCTATTCAGGGGACGGCTACACCTTC
clone size: -; D gene: -; J gene: TRBJ2-1; V gene: TRBV19; CDR3 protein: CASSIWTDGNNEQFF; CDR3 DNA: TGTGCCAGTAGTATATGGACAGACGGTAACAATGAGCAGTTCTTC
clone size: -; D gene: -; J gene: TRBJ2-5; V gene: TRBV9; CDR3 protein: CASSASGVVETQYF; CDR3 DNA: TGTGCCAGCAGCGCGTCCGGGGTAGTAGAGACCCAGTACTTC
clone size: -; D gene: TRBD1; J gene: TRBJ1-4; V gene: TRBV6-5; CDR3 protein: CATGGQINEKLFF; CDR3 DNA: TGTGCCACCGGGGGACAGATAAATGAAAAACTGTTTTTT
clone size: -; D gene: -; J gene: TRBJ1-4; V gene: TRBV7-6; CDR3 protein: CASSLRTGPSGGKLFF; CDR3 DNA: TGTGCCAGCAGCCTACGGACGGGACCCTCGGGGGGAAAACTGTTTTTT
clone size: -; D gene: TRBD1; J gene: TRBJ1-2; V gene: TRBV5-8; CDR3 protein: CASSSDRGKANYGYTF; CDR3 DNA: TGTGCCAGCAGTTCGGACAGGGGAAAAGCTAACTATGGCTACACCTTC
clone size: -; D gene: TRBD1; J gene: TRBJ2-2; V gene: TRBV19; CDR3 protein: CASSIVGTGVTGELFF; CDR3 DNA: TGTGCCAGTAGTATAGTCGGGACAGGGGTCACCGGGGAGCTGTTTTTT